This T cell receptor beta chain was obtained from a study of cytomegalovirus exposure and HLA in healthy donors (dated by TCRdb to 2017 to 2019). For the wider study: An earlier analysis of 587 of the donors reported approximately 300 Gb of sequence data and 117 million unique TCR beta sequences from about 179 million T cells. An early release that covered some 630 HLA-typed donors contained approximately 320 gigabases of sequencing data and roughly 84 million unique TCR sequences. Of the approximately 400 genotyped donors, 65% to 90% fell in the genetic ancestry cluster associated with self-reported Caucasian donors. The aim of the study was to test whether cataloging public T cell receptors could identify signatures of past pathogen exposure. Using immunosequencing, the study profiled T cell repertoires from 550 to 750 subjects and related those repertoires to cytomegalovirus serostatus. Along with the roughly 700-subject first cohort, a separate validation cohort of 120 different subjects was used. High-throughput TCR immunosequencing, statistical association of individual TCRs with disease status, and machine learning were combined to predict cytomegalovirus infection status. A later analysis re-examined previously published TCR beta repertoires from more than 650 donors and added high-resolution HLA genotyping to investigate patterns of TCR occurrence. Rather than using new phenotypic data, the later analysis identified candidate immune exposures from TCR beta sequences and from how often those sequences occurred across donors. To decide whether each TCR beta V gene segment behaved as functional or pseudogenic, an earlier analysis of some 580 of the donors relied on high-throughput TCR beta sequencing. Donor age, sex, ethnicity and CMV serostatus were compiled together with the repertoire data. In a later genetic analysis, genome-wide SNP genotypes for 398 of the 666 donors were used, and that subset was treated as a discovery cohort. Every repertoire in the discovery cohort had been generated on one and the same sequencing platform. Class I and class II HLA loci were covered by the typing at four-digit resolution. The number of typed donors differed by locus: about 620-630 for A, B, C, DRB1 and DQB1; approximately 520 for DQA1; some 590 for DPA1; and about 450 for DPB1. Four or five DR-DQ haplotypes were handled as single units for association and clustering because linkage in the cohort was strong. Among around 400 genotyped donors of the cohort, an average of 235,054 unique TCR beta nucleotide sequences were sequenced per donor, around 20% of them non-productive. Paper-wide results and their limitations: According to a later analysis, most CMV-associated TCR beta chains appeared to be HLA-restricted, and the HLA associations seemed to be driven largely by CMV exposure. A later analysis found that HLA-associated TCR beta chains were more clonally expanded and had lower generation probabilities than equally common non-associated chains. V-gene and J-gene trimming of TCR beta chains was associated with a missense DCLRE1C variant in a later genetic analysis, and the association was replicated in an independent cohort. Because counts were too low, seventeen rarely observed V segments, including chromosome 9 orphons, were excluded from the earlier analysis of under 650 of the donors. Correlated functional status among segregating V segments might be attributable to linkage disequilibrium, but an unknown experimental factor could not be ruled out. Sequencing depth was assumed to be roughly uniform across donors in the presence/absence analyses, though that assumption may not hold. Because HLA typing was missing for some donors at each locus, association tests included only the typed subset. The cohort was sequenced for TCR beta chains only, and without alpha or paired-chain data the features that could be detected were limited. When HLA alleles, especially DR and DQ, strongly co-occurred, attributing TCR associations to individual alleles was difficult. The study listed 164 TCR beta chains as associated with cytomegalovirus. A later genetic analysis reported fewer N-insertions in productive TCRs among donors in an Asian-associated ancestry cluster than the roughly 670-donor mean. A further reported finding was that TCR beta sequences accurately predicted the HLA-A and HLA-B alleles for most subjects in the first cohort. The 87-base-pair reads could not distinguish some IMGT-functional V segments, including TRBV6-2 and TRBV6-3, so those segments were excluded. Across donors, most TCR sequences were observed very rarely, whereas some public TCRs were present in many individuals. The classifier was reported to diagnose cytomegalovirus status with high specificity and sensitivity in both the original and validation cohorts. In a later analysis, TCR association rates were found to vary across HLA loci, with the most associated TCRs seen for DRB1 alleles and the fewest for HLA-C alleles. In a later analysis, several top co-occurrence clusters were reported to appear linked to parvovirus B19, influenza, CMV and Epstein-Barr virus. A group of highly shared sequence variants was considered likely to be a technical artifact of the sequencing pipeline. Three of the identified cytomegalovirus-associated TCR beta chains were confirmed in vitro to be specific for cytomegalovirus antigens. According to the authors, the approach could potentially be generalized to other disease states and immunological phenotypes. CMV serostatus was the only immune exposure information available for the cohort. An earlier analysis of 587 of the donors showed that most TCR beta V segments appeared in productive rearrangements either about 90% or about 30% of the time, which broadly matched IMGT annotations. Specific HLA alleles were associated with 16,951 TCR beta sequences at a false discovery rate of 0.05 in a later analysis.

V is pruned by 4 bases and J by 1 base, leaving 12 bases of the junction without a gene match. As encoded in the germline V gene, CDR1 is LGHNA while CDR2 is YSLEER. The CDR3 holds 18 amino acids from the cysteine to the phenylalanine. The only DNA kept is the CDR3, 54 bases in frame from the first base. In total, approximately 700 healthy bone marrow donors made up the cohort. At the time of sampling, every cohort member was nominally healthy, though immune exposures that went unrecorded were likely present. The donor tested CMV seronegative, placing the donor among the 300 to 450 seronegative members of the cohort. Each donor provided a peripheral blood sample, and peripheral blood mononuclear cells were used for TCR beta sequencing. Genomic DNA was extracted from the blood cell samples with the Qiagen DNeasy Blood Extraction Kit. The method was the immunoSEQ multiplex PCR assay. For the multiplex PCR, a mixture combining 60 forward primers for TCR Vbeta segments and 13 reverse primers for TCR Jbeta segments was used. The CDR3 region of rearranged TCR beta genes was amplified from genomic DNA with a multiplex PCR assay. The amplified TCR beta libraries were sequenced on the Illumina HiSeq System as 87-base-pair reads. Per the authors' processing: A later analysis counted tens of millions of unique TCR beta chains across the 500 to 850 repertoires, and approximately 11 million of these chains were shared by at least two donors. A nearest-neighbor algorithm error-corrected the raw reads and collapsed the reads into unique sequences, merging closely related sequences to remove PCR and sequencing errors. V, D and J gene segments were assigned by aligning CDR3 sequences to IMGT reference sequences. For a sequence to be retained, a match of at least six nucleotides to both a V gene segment and a J gene segment was required. A rearrangement counted as productive if the CDR3 had no stop codons and remained in frame with V and J, and every other rearrangement counted as non-productive. CDR3 was defined by IMGT convention, running from the second conserved V-encoded cysteine to the conserved J-encoded phenylalanine. Sequences without an unambiguous match to a single V gene segment were excluded from the earlier analysis of about 600 of the donors. An earlier analysis of about 590 of the donors classified V segments as functional when productive rearrangements were above 56.7% and as segregating when the standard deviation between donors was above 5%. A statistical classification framework was built for diagnosing cytomegalovirus status from the catalog of TCR beta chain sequences. In a later analysis, TCR nucleotide sequences were compared against IMGT/GENE-DB human TR gene sequences so that V and J genes could be assigned. The TCRdist pipeline was used in a later analysis to assign CDR3 sequences and most-parsimonious VDJ recombination scenarios. In a later analysis, every TCR beta chain was defined by the combination of its CDR3 amino acid sequence and its V-gene family, and reads without a unique V-gene family were dropped. To address suspected cross-contamination and a sequencing artifact, a later analysis removed over 500 highly shared, low-generation-probability nucleotide sequences. For each public chain, a later analysis derived a clonal expansion index from normalized ranks of inferred template counts within each repertoire. Generation probabilities in a later analysis came from a VDJ recombination model fitted to out-of-frame rearrangements, and those results were checked against IGoR. In a later analysis, TCR-TCR, TCR-HLA and TCR-CMV co-occurrence was scored with hypergeometric tests, and a repertoire-size bias correction was applied to TCR pairs. In a later analysis, false discovery rates were estimated by permuting HLA or CMV assignments 20 times. A later analysis grouped co-occurring TCRs with DBSCAN, adding TCRdist sequence similarity when clustering within HLA-allele-positive subsets. For co-occurrence clustering, repertoires with fewer than 30,000 or more than 120,000 public chains were excluded, along with a handful of repertoires with anomalous nucleotide sharing. This is the immuneACCESS table as TCRdb keeps it, with only in-frame sequences that have V and J called. A part of the clones is gone; compared with another copy, unresolved V genes explain less than half, and the rest is unexplained. V and J calls and clone size are copied from that table; D and trimming were computed from the DNA. For this sample the table gives roughly 140,000 clones, of which approximately 80% were detected only once. The ten top clones hold approximately 5.1% of the sample.

Comments on this clone: Its antigen remains undetermined. No base qualities exist here, and no much larger clone lies one base off it.

This sequence originates from a male donor in good health and CMV-seronegative. The source material was PBMCs. The sequence joins TRBV4-3 to TRBJ2-3, and 9 junction bases match TRBD2. The CDR3 corresponds to CASSRRASGVLRTDTQYF. The nucleotides read TGCGCCAGCAGCCGGCGGGCTAGCGGGGTCCTGCGCACAGATACGCAGTATTTT.